These 30 T cell receptor beta chains originate from one sample sequenced in a study of CD8 T cell repertoires and HIV-1 epitope variants. These receptors' targets are unknown. The protocol was immunoSEQ multiplex PCR, while the TCRdb copy is restricted to in-frame clones and leaves out a portion. This sample yields 1,500 to 2,000 clones, of which around 70% are seen a single time; roughly 41% belongs to the top ten. Input material: cultured CD8+ T cells derived from PBMCs. The receptors shown here come from a male donor with HIV.

This chain links TRBV30 with TRBJ1-1, with D unresolved. The V end was cut by 3 bases, the J end by 1 base, with 9 bases between. The CDR3 spans 13 residues. Germline CDR1 is GTSNPN and CDR2 is SVGIG (reference sequence). Here the CDR3 reads CAWSLNENTEAFF. CDR3 nucleotide sequence: TGTGCCTGGAGCCTCAACGAGAACACTGAAGCTTTCTTT.

The J gene is TRBJ2-7, the V gene TRBV27; weak D call: TRBD1 (5 bases). This CDR3 is built from 13 residues. CDR1 and CDR2 (germline): MNHEY, SMNVEV (reference sequence). The V end lost 3 bases, the J end lost 3 bases, and 9 bases lay between the germline ends. The CDR3 sequence: CASSFGQGYEQYF. The CDR3 nucleotides read TGTGCCAGCAGTTTTGGGCAGGGCTACGAGCAGTACTTC.

This clone has more than one count but fewer than ten. This sequence joins TRBV10-3 and TRBJ1-1; 8 nucleotides align to TRBD1. V gave up 2 bases and J gave up 3 bases; unmatched junction bases: 2. The germline CDR1 and CDR2 sequences are ENHRY and SYGVKD. CDR3 length equals 14 residues. In nucleotides, the CDR3 is TGTGCCATCAGTGAGACAGGGGGGGACACTGAAGCTTTCTTT. This translates into CAISETGGDTEAFF.

This clone appeared a few times. The V call is TRBV7-9, the J call TRBJ2-1, with D perhaps assigned TRBD1 or TRBD2 (7 bases each). CDR3 size: 15 residues. The germline V gene encodes CDR1 SEHNR and CDR2 FQNEAQ (reference sequence). V lost 2 bases to trimming and J lost 7 bases, with 15 bases between them. The CDR3 DNA reads TGTGCCAGCAGCTTATCTCTTCAGGGGGGGAATGAGCAGTTCTTC. It yields the protein CASSLSLQGGNEQFF.

The chain carries TRBV12-5 and TRBJ2-6; maybe TRBD1 (5 bases). The CDR3 spans 18 residues. Between the trimmed V and J ends, which lost 4 bases and 5 bases, there was a span of 21 bases. Germline CDR1 reads LGHNT; CDR2 reads FRNRAP. CDR3: CASGSKAAGQSRANVLTF. CDR3 in DNA: TGTGCTAGTGGTTCTAAGGCTGCAGGACAAAGTCGGGCCAACGTCCTGACTTTC.

This chain links TRBV2 with TRBJ2-1, with a weak D call TRBD1 (6 bases). CDR1 and CDR2 (germline): SNHLY, FYNNEI. The ends were cut back, 0 bases at V and 7 bases at J, with 13 bases in the middle. The CDR3 has 15 amino acids. DNA of the CDR3: TGTGCCAGCAGTGAAGCGCGAGAGGGGGAAAATGAGCAGTTCTTC. Translating gives CASSEAREGENEQFF.

J is TRBJ2-1 and V is TRBV27; TRBD1 or TRBD2 may be the D gene (5 bases each). The CDR3 has 13 residues. Trimming cost V 4 bases and J 4 bases, with 8 bases left between them. Germline V gives CDR1 MNHEY, CDR2 SMNVEV (reference sequence). CDR3 nucleotide sequence: TGTGCCAGCAGTTCGGGACCTTACAATGAGCAGTTCTTC. It encodes CASSSGPYNEQFF.

In DNA form, the CDR3 reads TGTGCCAGCAGCGTCGGGACTAGCGGGGCCTACGAGCAGTACTTC. This translates into CASSVGTSGAYEQYF. The chain carries TRBV9 and TRBJ2-7; TRBD2 agrees at 13 bases. Losses at the gene ends were 2 bases for V and 2 bases for J; bases not matched to a gene: 1. This CDR3 has 15 residues. The germline V gene has CDR1 SGDLS and CDR2 YYNGEE.

The chain joins TRBV7-8 to TRBJ1-5; no clear D gene. Between the trimmed V and J ends, which lost 1 base and 1 base, there was a span of 14 bases. The CDR3 covers 17 residues. CDR1 SGHVS and CDR2 FQNEAQ come from the germline V gene. CDR3 sequence (DNA): TGTGCCAGCAGCTTAGAACCCAGACGATTAAGCAATCAGCCCCAGCATTTT. Residues: CASSLEPRRLSNQPQHF.

The J gene is TRBJ2-2, the V gene TRBV4-1; TRBD1 matches at 9 bases. The CDR3 has 15 residues. Germline trimming cut 5 bases from V and 8 bases from J; bases unmatched to any gene: 9. From germline, CDR1 is MGHRA and CDR2 YSYEKL. CDR3 loop: CASSSHRGQTGELFF. The CDR3 nucleotides are TGCGCCAGCAGCTCCCACAGGGGGCAAACTGGGGAGCTGTTTTTT.

The J gene is TRBJ1-2, the V gene TRBV4-1, with D maybe TRBD1 (5 bases). Between the trimmed V and J ends, which lost 0 bases and 4 bases, there was a span of 15 bases. Per germline, CDR1 MGHRA and CDR2 YSYEKL. The CDR3 runs 16 residues. DNA for the CDR3: TGCGCCAGCAGCCAAGATGAGCTAAAGACAGTCTATGGCTACACCTTC. This codes for CASSQDELKTVYGYTF.

The chain combines TRBV18 with TRBJ1-5; 8 positions match TRBD1. CDR1 KGHSH and CDR2 LQKENI come from the germline V gene. The CDR3 is made up of 15 amino acids. The V and J ends lost 2 bases and 5 bases, in that order; junction bases with no gene match: 5. DNA for the CDR3: TGTGCCAGCTCACCAGACGACAGGGGCTATCAGCCCCAGCATTTT. Amino acid sequence: CASSPDDRGYQPQHF.

This CDR3 reads CASSLPGGSYEQYF. CDR3 nucleotide sequence: TGCGCCAGCAGCTTGCCGGGTGGCTCCTACGAGCAGTACTTC. The chain is built from TRBV5-1 and TRBJ2-7; D gene ambiguous. Germline V CDR1 and CDR2: SGHRS, YFSETQ. V was shortened by 1 base and J by 0 bases, with 8 bases between the two germline ends. The CDR3 runs to 14 residues.

The chain combines TRBV28 with TRBJ2-3; possible D gene TRBD2, 5 bases. Trimming left V 6 bases short and J 6 bases short, with 7 bases between. The CDR3 consists of 11 residues. The germline V gene has CDR1 MDHEN and CDR2 SYDVKM. CDR3 coding DNA: TGTGCCAGCAGGCGGGCGGATACGCAGTATTTT. Protein sequence: CASRRADTQYF.

The count of this clone is one. The chain joins TRBV6-5 to TRBJ2-3; D remains unclear. The CDR3 extends over 15 amino acids. With 2 bases removed from V and 6 bases from J, the gap between germline ends came to 15 bases. The germline V gene has CDR1 MNHEY and CDR2 SVGAGI. The CDR3 reads CASSYRRQLGDTQYF. CDR3 bases: TGTGCCAGCAGTTACCGTCGTCAGTTGGGGGATACGCAGTATTTT.

The chain couples TRBV5-4 to TRBJ1-5, with D unclear. The CDR3 loop spans 14 amino acids. V dropped 2 bases and J dropped 0 bases, with 6 bases sitting between them. Germline V gene data show CDR1 as SGHNT and CDR2 as YYREEE (reference sequence). The CDR3 DNA sequence: TGTGCCAGCAGCTTTTCGGGTAGCAATCAGCCCCAGCATTTT. This sequence encodes CASSFSGSNQPQHF. Looking up the rest from reference TRBV5-4 and TRBJ1-5 gives the full variable domain: ETGVTQSPTHLIKTRGQQVTLRCSSQSGHNTVSWYQQALGQGPQFIFQYYREEENGRGNFPPRFSGLQFPNYSSELNVNALELDDSALYLCASSFSGSNQPQHFGDGTRLSIL.

The rearrangement uses TRBV5-1 and TRBJ1-2, with TRBD1 matching 8 bases. This CDR3 contains 13 residues. V lost 0 bases, J lost 6 bases, and 1 base stayed unmatched. The V gene's germline CDR1 is SGHRS and CDR2 YFSETQ. In nucleotides, the CDR3 is TGCGCCAGCAGCTTGGACAGGGGGAATGGCTACACCTTC. Amino acids: CASSLDRGNGYTF.

The chain couples TRBV6-1 to TRBJ2-3; D not certain. Germline V CDR1 and CDR2: MNHNS, SASEGT. V was shortened by 0 bases and J by 1 base, with 8 bases between the two germline ends. The CDR3 covers 15 residues. For the CDR3, the DNA is TGTGCCAGCAGTGAAGCAAGGGTAGGCACAGATACGCAGTATTTT. This encodes CASSEARVGTDTQYF.

The chain has TRBV4-2 and TRBJ1-2; D is perhaps TRBD1 (5 bases). Germline V gene data show CDR1 as LGHNA and CDR2 as YNFKEQ. This CDR3 has 16 amino acids. The ends were cut back, 1 base at V and 2 bases at J, with 14 bases in the middle. The CDR3 region is CASSQGARRGNYGYTF. The CDR3, as DNA: TGTGCCAGCAGCCAAGGAGCACGGAGGGGAAACTATGGCTACACCTTC.

The rearrangement joins TRBV19 to TRBJ2-7; 8 bases agree with TRBD1. The J segment lost 5 bases and the V segment lost 1 base, leaving 4 bases of the junction unmatched. The CDR3 totals 14 residues. Per the germline V gene, CDR1 is LNHDA and CDR2 is SQIVND (reference sequence). DNA for the CDR3: TGTGCCAGTAGTATAGCAGGGGGCTTACACGAGCAGTACTTC. Encoded protein: CASSIAGGLHEQYF. Full variable domain (rest looked up from reference TRBV19 and TRBJ2-7): DGGITQSPKYLFRKEGQNVTLSCEQNLNHDAMYWYRQDPGQGLRLIYYSQIVNDFQKGDIAEGYSVSREKKESFPLTVTSAQKNPTAFYLCASSIAGGLHEQYFGPGTRLTVT.

The chain couples TRBV7-2 to TRBJ2-7; D ambiguous. CDR3 length: 12 residues. CDR1 is SGHTA and CDR2 is FQGNSA in the germline V gene. The V and J ends lost 0 bases and 7 bases respectively, with 7 bases between them. This CDR3 reads CASSLAQVEQYF. In nucleotides, the CDR3 is TGTGCCAGCAGCTTAGCGCAGGTGGAGCAGTACTTC.

CDR3 region: CASRGGWGKGTYEQYF. The CDR3 bases are TGCGCCAGCAGGGGGGGATGGGGCAAGGGTACCTACGAGCAGTACTTC. The chain combines TRBV10-2 with TRBJ2-7, with D possibly matching TRBD2 (6 bases). Trimming cost V 6 bases and J 2 bases, with 20 bases left between them. In germline, CDR1 is WSHSY, CDR2 SAAADI. The CDR3 is 16 amino acids.

The chain recombines TRBV27 with TRBJ2-7; TRBD1 aligns across 8 bases. V was clipped by 3 bases and J by 1 base; unmatched bases: 2. The CDR3 sequence is 14 residues long. The V gene's germline CDR1 is MNHEY and CDR2 SMNVEV (reference sequence). In DNA form, the CDR3 reads TGTGCCAGCAGTTTGGGGACAGGTTCCTACGAGCAGTACTTC. It translates to CASSLGTGSYEQYF.

The chain couples TRBV5-1 to TRBJ1-2; 8 nucleotides line up with TRBD1. Losses at the gene ends were 0 bases for V and 6 bases for J; bases not matched to a gene: 1. CDR1 SGHRS and CDR2 YFSETQ come from the germline V gene. CDR3 length: 13 residues. This CDR3 reads CASSLATGDGYTF. The DNA of the CDR3 is TGCGCCAGCAGCTTGGCGACAGGGGATGGCTACACCTTC. Looking up the rest from reference TRBV5-1 and TRBJ1-2 gives the full variable domain: KAGVTQTPRYLIKTRGQQVTLSCSPISGHRSVSWYQQTPGQGLQFLFEYFSETQRNKGNFPGRFSGRQFSNSRSEMNVSTLELGDSALYLCASSLATGDGYTFGSGTRLTVV.

The chain combines TRBV11-3 with TRBJ2-3; possible D gene TRBD1, 5 bases. V lost 4 bases and J lost 4, with 6 bases in between. CDR1 and CDR2 from the germline V gene are SGHNT and YENEEA. The CDR3 totals 12 residues. Here the CDR3 DNA reads TGTGCCAGCAGCTCGACAGCAGATACGCAGTATTTT. Amino acids: CASSSTADTQYF.

The chain is built from TRBV4-1 and TRBJ2-7; 8 bases line up with TRBD2. Germline assignment: CDR1 MGHRA and CDR2 YSYEKL. V trimming: 1 base; J trimming: 5 bases; junction bases outside the gene matches: 1. The CDR3 has 13 amino acids. CDR3 sequence (DNA): TGCGCCAGCAGCCAAGGGACTAGCAACGAGCAGTACTTC. Amino acids: CASSQGTSNEQYF.

There are a few counts of this clone. The chain is built from TRBV30 and TRBJ1-1; D is uncertain. Per the germline V gene, CDR1 is GTSNPN and CDR2 is SVGIG (reference sequence). The CDR3 is 17 residues long. The ends were cut back, 0 bases at V and 0 bases at J, with 17 bases in the middle. CDR3 residues: CAWSVQDFHSLNTEAFF. CDR3 DNA: TGTGCCTGGAGTGTACAAGACTTCCACTCATTGAACACTGAAGCTTTCTTT.

This chain joins TRBV9 and TRBJ2-5; D may be TRBD2 (7 bases). Germline CDR1 SGDLS, CDR2 YYNGEE. The CDR3 contains 14 residues. The V end was cut by 2 bases, the J end by 5 bases, with 13 bases between. This chain's CDR3 is CASSVKGGPETQYF. CDR3 coding DNA: TGTGCCAGCAGCGTCAAGGGGGGGCCGGAGACCCAGTACTTC.

The chain combines TRBV2 with TRBJ1-4; D is ambiguous. The CDR3 extends over 14 amino acids. V lost 7 bases to trimming and J lost 7 bases, with 16 bases between them. The germline V gene has CDR1 SNHLY and CDR2 FYNNEI. CDR3 sequence (DNA): TGTGCCAGCACTGACTTTGGAGGCGCTGAAAAACTGTTTTTT. This translates into CASTDFGGAEKLFF.

The rearrangement uses TRBV4-2 and TRBJ2-7; D might be TRBD1 (5 bases). V gave up 1 base and J gave up 0 bases, with 7 bases separating them. The CDR3 is 14 amino acids. Germline values: CDR1 LGHNA, CDR2 YNFKEQ. DNA for the CDR3: TGTGCCAGCAGCCAAGGGCAGGGCTCCTACGAGCAGTACTTC. Amino acid sequence: CASSQGQGSYEQYF.